These 24 T cell receptor beta chains came from one sample sequenced in a study of T-cell reconstitution after alpha-beta-depleted transplantation in children. Library preparation (for TCRbeta) was performed with unique molecular identifiers. TCRdb itself ran the PCR reads through MiXCR, one entry per CDR3 protein. The repertoire consists of some 240,000 distinct CDR3 sequences, with 12% occurring once and the leading ten covering about 2.6%. The source was PBMCs from the stem cell graft donor, collected from the stem cell graft. Every receptor here comes from a human donor who donated a stem cell graft to a child with acute lymphoblastic leukemia.

The chain combines TRBV7-3 with TRBJ1-1; possibly TRBD1 for D (5 bases). The CDR3 is made up of 16 amino acids. V was clipped by 5 bases and J by 4 bases, with 20 bases between them. The germline gives CDR1 SGHTA, CDR2 FQGTGA. The CDR3 coding sequence is TGTGCCAGCAGCCCGCGCCCCGGGCAGGGAGGCACTGAAGCTTTCTTT. Translation gives CASSPRPGQGGTEAFF.

The chain recombines TRBV6-2 or TRBV6-3 with TRBJ1-5; weak D call: TRBD1 (5 bases). V shed 8 bases and J shed 0 bases, with 20 bases lying between them. The CDR3 contains 17 residues. Germline CDR1 reads MNHEY; CDR2 reads SVGEGT. CDR3 sequence (DNA): TGTGCCAGCGGGGACCGATTAACAGCATATAGCAATCAGCCCCAGCATTTT. The encoded protein is CASGDRLTAYSNQPQHF.

This clonotype was seen repeatedly, ten times or more. This sequence joins TRBV4-2 and TRBJ2-3, with TRBD1 matching over 8 bases. Germline V gives CDR1 LGHNA, CDR2 YNFKEQ. After removal of 4 bases from V and 4 bases from J, the junction contained 7 bases not matched to a gene. CDR3 size: 15 residues. CDR3 sequence reads: CASSLLGQGSDTQYF. Here the CDR3 DNA reads TGTGCCAGCAGCCTCCTAGGACAGGGCTCAGATACGCAGTATTTT.

This clonotype occurred many times. J is TRBJ1-1 and V is TRBV10-3, with D possibly TRBD1 on 5 matching bases. CDR3 length: 16 residues. Germline assignment: CDR1 ENHRY and CDR2 SYGVKD. The V and J ends lost 2 bases and 5 bases respectively, with 18 bases between them. The chain's CDR3 is CAISERDSGRGTEAFF. The CDR3 DNA is TGTGCCATCAGTGAGAGGGACTCGGGGAGAGGAACTGAAGCTTTCTTT.

This clonotype was counted ten times or more. The chain is built from TRBV5-1 and TRBJ2-2; D is possibly TRBD2 (6 bases). The V and J ends lost 4 bases and 6 bases respectively, with 16 bases between them. Germline loops: CDR1 SGHRS, CDR2 YFSETQ. This CDR3 has 15 residues. The chain's CDR3 is CASSLSGSGAGELFF. The CDR3 DNA reads as TGCGCCAGCAGCCTCTCCGGGAGTGGGGCCGGGGAGCTGTTTTTT.

The chain is built from TRBV7-8 and TRBJ2-1, with 8 bases that match TRBD2. Trimming cost V 2 bases and J 6 bases; bases outside gene matches: 12. Germline V gene data show CDR1 as SGHVS and CDR2 as FQNEAQ. The length of the CDR3 is 17 residues. CDR3 bases: TGTGCCAGCAGCTTATTAGAGGGGATAGCGGGGCGCAATGAGCAGTTCTTC. Translation gives CASSLLEGIAGRNEQFF.

Many counts were recorded for this clonotype. The gene calls are TRBV12-3 or TRBV12-4 and TRBJ2-5; 8 bases agree with TRBD1. The CDR3 spans 14 residues. After removal of 6 bases from V and 5 bases from J, the junction contained 8 bases not matched to a gene. The chain's CDR3 is CASRGGQGLETQYF. As DNA, the CDR3 is TGTGCCAGCAGAGGAGGACAGGGTCTCGAGACCCAGTACTTC.

There are many counts of this clonotype. This chain joins TRBV12-3 or TRBV12-4 and TRBJ2-2; no reliable D call. Trimming left V 7 bases short and J 2 bases short, with 8 bases between. The CDR3 totals 13 residues. The DNA of the CDR3 is TGTGCCAGCACCCCGTCTAACACCGGGGAGCTGTTTTTT. This translates into CASTPSNTGELFF.

V is TRBV7-2 and J is TRBJ1-2; the D is unclear. The CDR3 is 16 residues long. The germline V and J ends were trimmed by 3 bases and 4 bases, with 18 bases remaining between them. Germline V gives CDR1 SGHTA, CDR2 FQGNSA. The CDR3 sequence: CASSFDTGRMVYGYTF. Here the CDR3 DNA reads TGTGCCAGCAGCTTCGACACCGGGCGGATGGTCTATGGCTACACCTTC.

The chain joins TRBV20-1 to TRBJ2-2; possible D gene TRBD2, 6 bases. Deletions cut 3 bases from V and 3 bases from J, with 20 bases between. The V gene's germline CDR1 is DFQATT and CDR2 SNEGSKA (reference sequence). The CDR3 has 17 residues. CDR3 in DNA: TGCAGTGCTAGTATTCGGGGGACCCCCAGGGACACCGGGGAGCTGTTTTTT. Encoded protein: CSASIRGTPRDTGELFF.

This clonotype was recorded at least ten times. The chain is built from TRBV20-1 and TRBJ1-5, with 8 bases matching TRBD1. Germline lookup yields CDR1 DFQATT and CDR2 SNEGSKA (reference sequence). After removal of 3 bases from V and 10 bases from J, the junction contained 5 bases not matched to a gene. The CDR3 is 12 amino acids. CDR3 in amino acids: CSARPGQGPQHF. In DNA, the CDR3 is TGCAGTGCTAGGCCTGGACAGGGTCCCCAGCATTTT.

For this clonotype: A much larger clonotype is one base distant, so this may be a read error. V usage is TRBV6-5 and J usage is TRBJ1-2; D unresolved. The CDR3 is made up of 14 amino acids. Germline CDR1 reads MNHEY; CDR2 reads SVGAGI. CDR3 amino acids: CASSLGISNYGYPF. The DNA of the CDR3 is TGTGCCAGCAGTTTGGGGATCTCTAACTATGGCTACCCCTTC.

Ten or more counts support this clonotype. The rearrangement joins TRBV27 to TRBJ1-6; D perhaps matches TRBD1 (6 bases). The germline V gene encodes CDR1 MNHEY and CDR2 SMNVEV (reference sequence). Trimming stripped 1 base from V and 4 bases from J, with 17 bases between. The CDR3 loop spans 18 amino acids. CDR3 region: CASSLWGHPKGYNSPLHF. The CDR3 DNA follows: TGTGCCAGCAGTTTATGGGGACACCCTAAGGGGTATAATTCACCCCTCCACTTT.

This clonotype occurred many times. This CDR3 is CANKDRPRSYEQYF. CDR3 nucleotide sequence: TGTGCCAACAAGGACAGGCCCAGGTCCTACGAGCAGTACTTC. This chain links TRBV10-3 with TRBJ2-7; TRBD1 matches 7 bases. Germline V lookup: CDR1 ENHRY, CDR2 SYGVKD. Trimming cost V 10 bases and J 1 base; bases outside gene matches: 10. CDR3 length equals 14 residues.

Ten or more counts support this clonotype. The chain employs TRBV7-3 and TRBJ2-1, with TRBD2 matching over 9 bases. Per germline, CDR1 SGHTA and CDR2 FQGTGA. J was trimmed by 12 bases and V by 4 bases; bases with no gene match: 19. CDR3 length: 17 amino acids. The CDR3 sequence is CASSSLAEGAGGYLQFF. In DNA, the CDR3 is TGTGCCAGCAGCTCTCTGGCTGAGGGGGCGGGAGGGTATCTGCAGTTCTTC.

This clonotype was recorded many times. The V and J genes are TRBV4-3 and TRBJ2-7; D is tentatively TRBD1 or TRBD2 (6 bases each). CDR1 is LGHNA and CDR2 is YSLEER in the germline V gene. The CDR3 runs to 17 residues. V lost 2 bases and J lost 8, with 25 bases in between. The chain's CDR3 is CASSQSRGGGGLLKQYF. In DNA, the CDR3 is TGCGCCAGCAGCCAATCGAGGGGAGGAGGGGGACTCCTAAAGCAGTACTTC.

This clonotype occurred many times. The V and J genes are TRBV12-3 or TRBV12-4 and TRBJ2-5, with D unclear. V was shortened by 1 base and J by 0 bases, with 6 bases between the two germline ends. This CDR3 is built from 14 residues. CDR3: CASSLGRNQETQYF. The CDR3, as DNA: TGTGCCAGCAGTTTAGGACGAAACCAAGAGACCCAGTACTTC.

This clonotype was found many times. The V call is TRBV20-1, the J call TRBJ2-5; 11 bases align to TRBD2. The CDR3 has 15 amino acids. V lost 3 bases to trimming and J lost 1 base; unmatched junction nucleotides: 4. Per the germline V gene, CDR1 is DFQATT and CDR2 is SNEGSKA (reference sequence). CDR3: CSASRTSGSQETQYF. CDR3 bases: TGCAGTGCTAGCCGGACTAGCGGGTCCCAAGAGACCCAGTACTTC.

This clonotype was counted many times. The chain uses TRBV29-1 and TRBJ2-7; the D gene is possibly TRBD1 (5 bases). Germline V CDR1 and CDR2: SQVTM, ANQGSEA. The CDR3 loop spans 13 amino acids. Trimming stripped 1 base from V and 2 bases from J, with 9 bases between. CDR3 loop: CSVEVDRTYEQYF. The DNA for the CDR3 is TGCAGCGTTGAAGTCGACAGAACCTACGAGCAGTACTTC.

This sequence joins TRBV6-1 and TRBJ2-5, with D perhaps matching TRBD1 (6 bases). Germline assignment: CDR1 MNHNS and CDR2 SASEGT. V lost 4 bases and J 0 bases, leaving 18 bases between the germline ends. The CDR3 covers 17 residues. CDR3 in amino acids: CASSVPRSRGYQETQYF. CDR3 DNA: TGTGCCAGCAGTGTTCCTCGGTCGAGGGGGTACCAAGAGACCCAGTACTTC.

This clonotype has a handful of counts. CDR3 sequence: CSARGGGENEQFF. CDR3 in DNA: TGCAGTGCTAGAGGGGGGGGGGAGAATGAGCAGTTCTTC. The chain is built from TRBV20-1 and TRBJ2-1, with 7 bases identical to TRBD2. The junction had 4 bases not matched to a gene; V was cut back by 1 base and J by 7 bases. CDR1 and CDR2 from the germline V gene are DFQATT and SNEGSKA (reference sequence). The CDR3 runs to 13 residues.

This clonotype came up many times. V and J are TRBV5-1 and TRBJ2-1, with 7 bases aligning to TRBD1. Per germline, CDR1 SGHRS and CDR2 YFSETQ. Losses at the gene ends were 0 bases for V and 8 bases for J; bases not matched to a gene: 11. The CDR3 extends over 16 amino acids. Here the CDR3 DNA reads TGCGCCAGCAGCTTGGCCTCGACAGGGACGCGGGATGAGCAGTTCTTC. This encodes CASSLASTGTRDEQFF.

This clonotype was seen ten or more times. This sequence joins TRBV5-1 and TRBJ2-5, with D tentatively TRBD1 (5 bases). Deletions cut 4 bases from V and 2 bases from J, with 12 bases between. This CDR3 contains 14 residues. Per the germline V gene, CDR1 is SGHRS and CDR2 is YFSETQ. CDR3 residues: CASSRRTIQETQYF. In nucleotides, the CDR3 is TGCGCCAGCAGCCGTAGGACAATACAAGAGACCCAGTACTTC.

At least ten counts were recorded for this clonotype. The J gene is TRBJ2-1, the V gene TRBV7-2; D may be TRBD1 (6 bases). The V end was cut by 3 bases, the J end by 4 bases, with 16 bases between. This CDR3 is built from 16 residues. Per the germline V gene, CDR1 is SGHTA and CDR2 is FQGNSA. CDR3 amino acids: CASSFRTRTEYNEQFF. For the CDR3, the DNA is TGTGCCAGCAGCTTCCGAACCCGGACAGAATACAATGAGCAGTTCTTC.